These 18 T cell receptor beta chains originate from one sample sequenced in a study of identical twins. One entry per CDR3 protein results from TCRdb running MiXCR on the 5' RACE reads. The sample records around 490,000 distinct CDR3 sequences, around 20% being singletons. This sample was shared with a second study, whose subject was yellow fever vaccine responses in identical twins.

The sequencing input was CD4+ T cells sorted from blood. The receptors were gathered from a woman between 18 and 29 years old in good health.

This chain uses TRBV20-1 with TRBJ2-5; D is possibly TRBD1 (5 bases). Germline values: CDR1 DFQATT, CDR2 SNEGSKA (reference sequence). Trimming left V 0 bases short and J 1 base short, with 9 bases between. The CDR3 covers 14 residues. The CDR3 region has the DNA TGCAGTGCTAGAGAATGGGGCAGCCAAGAGACCCAGTACTTC. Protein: CSAREWGSQETQYF.

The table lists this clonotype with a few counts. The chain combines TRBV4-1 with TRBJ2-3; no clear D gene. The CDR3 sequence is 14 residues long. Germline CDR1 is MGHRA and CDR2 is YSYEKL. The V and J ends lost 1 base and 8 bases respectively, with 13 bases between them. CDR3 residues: CASSQGPGVGTQYF. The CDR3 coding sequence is TGCGCCAGCAGCCAAGGGCCAGGAGTCGGTACGCAGTATTTT.

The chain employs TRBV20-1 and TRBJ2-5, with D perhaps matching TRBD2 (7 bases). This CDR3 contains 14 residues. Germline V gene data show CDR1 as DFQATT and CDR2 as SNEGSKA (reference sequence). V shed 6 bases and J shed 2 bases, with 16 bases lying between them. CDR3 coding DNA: TGCAGTGCGGGGGGCGGGGGAACACAAGAGACCCAGTACTTC. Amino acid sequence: CSAGGGGTQETQYF.

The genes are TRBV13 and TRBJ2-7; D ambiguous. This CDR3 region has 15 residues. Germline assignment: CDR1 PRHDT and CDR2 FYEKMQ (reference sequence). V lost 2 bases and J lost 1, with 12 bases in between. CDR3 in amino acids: CASSLLRNASYEQYF. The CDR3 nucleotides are TGTGCCAGCAGCTTATTAAGAAATGCTTCCTACGAGCAGTACTTC.

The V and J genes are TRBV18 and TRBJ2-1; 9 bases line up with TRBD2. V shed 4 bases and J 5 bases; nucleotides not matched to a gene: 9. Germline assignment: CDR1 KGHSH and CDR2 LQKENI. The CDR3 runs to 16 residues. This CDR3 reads CASSQNTGLANNEQFF. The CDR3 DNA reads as TGTGCCAGCTCACAGAATACGGGACTAGCCAACAATGAGCAGTTCTTC.

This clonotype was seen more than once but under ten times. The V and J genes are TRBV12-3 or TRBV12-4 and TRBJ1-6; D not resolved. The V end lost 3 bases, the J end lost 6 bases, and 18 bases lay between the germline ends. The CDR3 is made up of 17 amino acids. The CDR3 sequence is CASSLVGSSDVNSPLHF. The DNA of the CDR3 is TGTGCCAGCAGTTTGGTAGGGAGTTCCGATGTTAATTCACCCCTCCACTTT.

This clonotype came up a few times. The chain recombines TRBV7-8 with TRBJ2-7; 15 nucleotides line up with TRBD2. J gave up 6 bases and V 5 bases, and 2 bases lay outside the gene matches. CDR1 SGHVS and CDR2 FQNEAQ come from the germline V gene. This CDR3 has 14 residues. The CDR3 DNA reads TGTGCCAGCAGCACGGGACTAGCGGGAGGCGAGCAGTACTTC. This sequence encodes CASSTGLAGGEQYF.

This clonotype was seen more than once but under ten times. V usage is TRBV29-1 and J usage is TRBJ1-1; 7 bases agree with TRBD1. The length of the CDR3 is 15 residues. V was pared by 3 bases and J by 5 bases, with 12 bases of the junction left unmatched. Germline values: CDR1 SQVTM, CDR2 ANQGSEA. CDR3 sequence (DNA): TGCAGCGTTGACCGGGTTCAGGGGGTGGGGACTGAAGCTTTCTTT. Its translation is CSVDRVQGVGTEAFF.

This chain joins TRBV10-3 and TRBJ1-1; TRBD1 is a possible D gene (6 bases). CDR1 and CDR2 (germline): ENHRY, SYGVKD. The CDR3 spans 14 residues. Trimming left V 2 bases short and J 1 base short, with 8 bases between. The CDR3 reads CAISEGQRNTEAFF. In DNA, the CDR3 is TGTGCCATCAGTGAGGGACAGAGGAACACTGAAGCTTTCTTT.

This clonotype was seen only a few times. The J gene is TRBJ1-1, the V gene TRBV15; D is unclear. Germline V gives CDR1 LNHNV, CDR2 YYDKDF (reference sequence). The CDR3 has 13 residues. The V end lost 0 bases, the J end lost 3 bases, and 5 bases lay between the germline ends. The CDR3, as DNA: TGTGCCACCAGCAGAGATATGCACACTGAAGCTTTCTTT. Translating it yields CATSRDMHTEAFF. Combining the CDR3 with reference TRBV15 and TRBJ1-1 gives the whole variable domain DAMVIQNPRYQVTQFGKPVTLSCSQTLNHNVMYWYQQKSSQAPKLLFHYYDKDFNNEADTPDNFQSRRPNTSFCFLDIRSPGLGDTAMYLCATSRDMHTEAFFGQGTRLTVV.

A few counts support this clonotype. The CDR3 reads CSVDFTRGNEQFF. Written as DNA, the CDR3 is TGCAGCGTTGATTTCACGCGAGGGAATGAGCAGTTCTTC. The chain recombines TRBV29-1 with TRBJ2-1; D is perhaps TRBD2 (5 bases). CDR1 and CDR2 (germline): SQVTM, ANQGSEA. Between the trimmed V and J ends, which lost 3 bases and 7 bases, there was a span of 13 bases. The length of the CDR3 is 13 residues.

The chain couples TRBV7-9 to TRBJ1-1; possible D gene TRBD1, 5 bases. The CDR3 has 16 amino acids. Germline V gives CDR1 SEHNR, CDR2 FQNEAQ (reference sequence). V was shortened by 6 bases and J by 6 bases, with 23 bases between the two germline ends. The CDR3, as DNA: TGTGCCAGCAGTCCCCCGGCAGGGACCCTTAGGGCTGAAGCTTTCTTT. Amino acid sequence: CASSPPAGTLRAEAFF.

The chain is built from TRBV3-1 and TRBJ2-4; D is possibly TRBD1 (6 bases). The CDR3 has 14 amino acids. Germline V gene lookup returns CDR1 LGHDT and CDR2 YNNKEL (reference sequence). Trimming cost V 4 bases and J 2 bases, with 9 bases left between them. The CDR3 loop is CASSRRGTKNIQYF. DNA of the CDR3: TGTGCCAGCAGCCGCAGGGGAACCAAAAACATTCAGTACTTC. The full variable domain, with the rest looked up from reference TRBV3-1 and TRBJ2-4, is DTAVSQTPKYLVTQMGNDKSIKCEQNLGHDTMYWYKQDSKKFLKIMFSYNNKELIINETVPNRFSPKSPDKAHLNLHINSLELGDSAVYFCASSRRGTKNIQYFGAGTRLSVL.

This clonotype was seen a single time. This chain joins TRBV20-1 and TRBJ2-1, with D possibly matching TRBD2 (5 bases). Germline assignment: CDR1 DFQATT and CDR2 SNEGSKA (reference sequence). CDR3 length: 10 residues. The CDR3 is CRDWDNEQFF. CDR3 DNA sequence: TGCAGGGACTGGGACAATGAGCAGTTCTTC.

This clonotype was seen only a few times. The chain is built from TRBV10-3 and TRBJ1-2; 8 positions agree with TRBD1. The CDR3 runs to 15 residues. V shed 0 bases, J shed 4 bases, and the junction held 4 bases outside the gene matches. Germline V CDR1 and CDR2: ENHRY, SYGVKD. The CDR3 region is CAISESTGGIYGYTF. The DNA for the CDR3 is TGTGCCATCAGTGAGTCAACAGGGGGAATCTATGGCTACACCTTC.

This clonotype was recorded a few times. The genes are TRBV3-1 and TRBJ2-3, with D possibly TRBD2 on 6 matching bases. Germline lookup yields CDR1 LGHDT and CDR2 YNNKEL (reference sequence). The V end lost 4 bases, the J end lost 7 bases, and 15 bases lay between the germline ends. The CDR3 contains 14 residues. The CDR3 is CASSPGLLTHTQYF. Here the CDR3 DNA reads TGTGCCAGCAGCCCGGGACTTCTCACCCATACGCAGTATTTT.

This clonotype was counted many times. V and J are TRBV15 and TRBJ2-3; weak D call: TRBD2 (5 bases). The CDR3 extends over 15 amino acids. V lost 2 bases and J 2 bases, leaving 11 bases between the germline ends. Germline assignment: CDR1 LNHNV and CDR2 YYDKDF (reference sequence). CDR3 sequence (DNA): TGTGCCACCAGCAGATCGAGCGGTTACACAGATACGCAGTATTTT. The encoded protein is CATSRSSGYTDTQYF.

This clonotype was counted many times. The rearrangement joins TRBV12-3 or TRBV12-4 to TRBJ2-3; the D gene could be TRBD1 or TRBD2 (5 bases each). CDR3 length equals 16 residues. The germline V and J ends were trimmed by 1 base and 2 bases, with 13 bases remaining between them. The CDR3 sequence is CASSLGGGPSTDTQYF. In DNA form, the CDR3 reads TGTGCCAGCAGTTTAGGGGGCGGGCCTTCCACAGATACGCAGTATTTT.